This TCR beta chain comes out of a study of response to subunit inactivated influenza vaccine. Study-level points and caveats: The authors offered the suggestion that each seasonal influenza vaccination recruits few new T cells.

CDR1 and CDR2 (germline): LGHNA, YNFKEQ. Unmatched junction bases numbered 9, after V lost 3 bases and J lost 5 bases. The CDR3 sequence is 16 residues long. Using its own MiXCR run on the RT-PCR reads, TCRdb lists one record per CDR3 protein. The sample records approximately 570,000 distinct CDR3 sequences, roughly 8.2% being singletons. At least ten counts were recorded for this clonotype. The target antigen is unknown. The specimen was PBMCs from blood, collected roughly 24 months after vaccination. This chain connects TRBV4-2 to TRBJ2-3; 9 bases map to TRBD1. This TCR came from a man aged 50 to 69 who received an inactivated influenza vaccine. Written as DNA, the CDR3 is TGTGCCAGCAGCCAGCCGGGACAGGGAAGTGGAGATACGCAGTATTTT. It is translated as CASSQPGQGSGDTQYF.